One and the same sample provided the 2 T cell receptor beta chains below, sequenced in a study of OX40 agonist ivuxolimab in advanced cancers. Libraries were prepared by immunoSEQ multiplex PCR; TCRdb keeps only in-frame clonotypes and omits some of them. The sample records about 77,000 clones, 85% being singletons. The input for sequencing was CD4+ or CD8+ T cells sorted from blood, taken in a trial of the OX40 agonist ivuxolimab. The receptors derive from an adult with an advanced solid tumor such as melanoma, head and neck, liver or kidney cancer.

V gene TRBV11-2 combines with J gene TRBJ2-7; D is tentatively TRBD1 or TRBD2 (5 bases each). The V end was cut by 5 bases, the J end by 6 bases, with 17 bases between. In germline, CDR1 is SGHAT, CDR2 FQNNGV. The CDR3 totals 14 residues. In DNA, the CDR3 is TGTGCCAGCAGCCGTGGGGGTTTCTCTGGCGAGCAGTACTTC. Residues: CASSRGGFSGEQYF.

A few counts support this clone. The V gene is TRBV6-5, the J gene TRBJ2-1, with a tentative D call TRBD2 (5 bases). The CDR3 sequence is 15 residues long. V was shortened by 8 bases and J by 0 bases, with 14 bases between the two germline ends. Germline loops: CDR1 MNHEY, CDR2 SVGAGI. CDR3 amino acids: CASDPRASSYNEQFF. DNA of the CDR3: TGTGCCAGCGATCCGCGGGCGAGCTCCTACAATGAGCAGTTCTTC.